Listed below are T cell receptor beta chains from one sample, sequenced in a study of Ad26.COV2.S vaccination and SARS-CoV-2 variants. Libraries were prepared by immunoSEQ multiplex PCR; TCRdb keeps only in-frame clonotypes and omits some of them. The table includes hundreds of thousands of clones, less than 90% detected once. The specimen comprised peripheral blood, sampled in a trial of Ad26.COV2.S vaccine versus placebo. Receptors originate from a person aged 18 to 59 who received the Ad26.COV2.S COVID-19 vaccine or a placebo. The CDR3 runs from the conserved cysteine through the conserved F or W. The D gene is left open where the match is weak. The size field is filled for only some rows; it gives once, few, many or a size class.

>-|TRBJ2-2|-|TRBV19
TGTGCCAGTAGTATGTTGCCCACCGGGGAGCTGTTTTTT
CASSMLPTGELFF
>-|TRBJ2-5|-|TRBV7-2
TGTGCCAGCAGCCCGAGCCCCGGGGCCCAAGAGACCCAGTACTTC
CASSPSPGAQETQYF
>once|TRBJ2-5|TRBD1|TRBV28
TGTGCCCGACCGGGACAGGGAAGGAAGACCCAGTACTTC
CARPGQGRKTQYF
>-|TRBJ1-1|-|TRBV6-2/TRBV6-3
TGTGCCAGCAGTTATCTTGTGGTGACTGAAGCTTTCTTT
CASSYLVVTEAFF
>few|TRBJ1-5|-|TRBV2
TGTGCCAGCAGTGACAGGCCTCATCGGCCCCAGCATTTT
CASSDRPHRPQHF
>once|TRBJ2-7|-|TRBV7-2
TGTGCCAGCAGCTTCTTAGACGAGCAGTACTTC
CASSFLDEQYF
>-|TRBJ2-1|TRBD2|TRBV3-1/TRBV3-2
TGTGCCAGCAGCCAAGTACTTCTGACTAGCATCGAAAGCTCCTACAATGAGCAGTTCTTC
CASSQVLLTSIESSYNEQFF
>-|TRBJ2-2|TRBD2|TRBV7-6
TGTGCCAGCAGCCCCTCCCAAGCGGGGGGTTTCGGGGAGCTGTTTTTT
CASSPSQAGGFGELFF
>-|TRBJ2-3|-|TRBV7-2
TGTGCCAGCAGCTTAAGGAAAGGCGGCGGCACAGATACGCAGTATTTT
CASSLRKGGGTDTQYF
>few|TRBJ2-7|TRBD2|TRBV5-1
TGCGCCAGCAGCTTGGCGGGAGGCTCCTACGAGCAGTACTTC
CASSLAGGSYEQYF
>-|TRBJ2-6|TRBD2|TRBV10-2
TGCGCCAGTCACCTTCTAGCGGGGGCCCTCTCTGGGGCCAACGTCCTGACTTTC
CASHLLAGALSGANVLTF
>-|TRBJ2-1|-|TRBV5-5
TGTGCCAGCAGCTTCGTAGGGTGGGACGACTCCTACAATGAGCAGTTCTTC
CASSFVGWDDSYNEQFF
>-|TRBJ2-3|-|TRBV28
TGTGCCAGCAGTTTAGTGGAAGGGGGCACAGATACGCAGTATTTT
CASSLVEGGTDTQYF
>-|TRBJ2-2|-|TRBV2
TGTGCCAGCAGCCCCCAAGTGCCAACGGGGGAGCTGTTTTTT
CASSPQVPTGELFF
>-|TRBJ1-1|-|TRBV9
TGTGCCAGCAGCCCGATGTCGAACACTGAAGCTTTCTTT
CASSPMSNTEAFF
>-|TRBJ2-1|-|TRBV18
TGTGCCAGCTCACCACCGGCCCAGTCCAATGAGCAGTTCTTC
CASSPPAQSNEQFF
>-|TRBJ2-1|TRBD1|TRBV4-2
TGTGCCAGCAGCCAGGTCCAACAGGGGCGGAATGAGCAGTTCTTC
CASSQVQQGRNEQFF
>once|TRBJ2-7|-|TRBV4-2
TGTGCCAGCAGCCAAGATTCAGGGGTGGGGGAGCAGTACTTC
CASSQDSGVGEQYF
>-|TRBJ1-1|-|TRBV3-1/TRBV3-2
TGTGCCAGCAGCCGGCGGGGGCTATCGAACACTGAAGCTTTCTTT
CASSRRGLSNTEAFF
>-|TRBJ2-1|TRBD2|TRBV28
TGTGCCAGCAGTGGCGGGACTAGCGGGGCCGTCTCCTACAATGAGCAGTTCTTC
CASSGGTSGAVSYNEQFF
>once|TRBJ1-5|-|TRBV6-2/TRBV6-3
TGTGCCAGCAGTTACTCGGGGAGCAATCAGCCCCAGCATTTT
CASSYSGSNQPQHF
>-|TRBJ2-7|TRBD2|TRBV4-2
TGTGCCAGCAGCTCCCAGGCTAGCGGGGACCTTTCCTACGAGCAGTACTTC
CASSSQASGDLSYEQYF
>-|TRBJ1-2|-|TRBV4-2
TGTGCCAGCAGCCAAGTAAAGCCTGTTTCCTATGGCTACACCTTC
CASSQVKPVSYGYTF
>few|TRBJ2-5|-|TRBV7-2
TGTGCCAGCAGAAGCCAAGAGACCCAGTACTTC
CASRSQETQYF
>-|TRBJ2-3|TRBD1|TRBV6-2/TRBV6-3
TGTGCCAGCAGTACAGGGGAAGATTCAGATACGCAGTATTTT
CASSTGEDSDTQYF
>-|TRBJ1-2|-|TRBV6-4
TGTGCCAGCAGCACCGAAACAGGGCTCGGCTACACCTTC
CASSTETGLGYTF
>-|TRBJ2-7|-|TRBV5-1
TGCGCCAGCAGCTTGTCTTCCGGGACACCCCCCGAGCAGTACTTC
CASSLSSGTPPEQYF
>-|TRBJ2-1|-|TRBV27
TGTGCCAGCAGTCAACCCTCCTACAATGAGCAGTTCTTC
CASSQPSYNEQFF
>-|TRBJ2-3|TRBD1|TRBV28
TGTGCCAGCAGTTCAAGGACAGGGGGCCTACCAGATACGCAGTATTTT
CASSSRTGGLPDTQYF
>-|TRBJ2-7|-|TRBV5-8
TGTGCCAGCAGCCCGGCGGCCTTTAGGGAGCAGTACTTC
CASSPAAFREQYF
>-|TRBJ2-2|TRBD2|TRBV5-6
TGTGCCAGCAGCTTGGGGACTAGCGGGATTCTCACCGGGGAGCTGTTTTTT
CASSLGTSGILTGELFF
>-|TRBJ2-3|-|TRBV7-6
TGTGCCAGCACCCTGGGGCCGGGGGGCGAGTTAGATACGCAGTATTTT
CASTLGPGGELDTQYF
>-|TRBJ2-7|TRBD2|TRBV5-6
TGTGCCAGCAGCCCTATCCCGGGACTAGCGGGAGGACGCTACGAGCAGTACTTC
CASSPIPGLAGGRYEQYF
>-|TRBJ2-1|TRBD2|TRBV27
TGTGCCAGCAGGACGCTAGCGGTGGAGAAGGCCTACAATGAGCAGTTCTTC
CASRTLAVEKAYNEQFF
>-|TRBJ1-5|TRBD1|TRBV6-2/TRBV6-3
TGTGCCAGCAGTACCGACAGGGGGAAAGGCAATCAGCCCCAGCATTTT
CASSTDRGKGNQPQHF
>-|TRBJ1-5|-|TRBV14
TGTGCCAGCAGCCAAGGACGGAATAGCAATCAGCCCCAGCATTTT
CASSQGRNSNQPQHF
>-|TRBJ2-1|TRBD2|TRBV19
TGTGCCAGTAGTAGGGACTACACGCCCGTTGAGCAGTTCTTC
CASSRDYTPVEQFF
>-|TRBJ1-2|TRBD1|TRBV19
TGTGCCAGTACCACCGACAGGGGACCTAACTATGGCTACACCTTC
CASTTDRGPNYGYTF
>-|TRBJ2-7|TRBD1|TRBV18
TGTGCCAGCTCACCGGGACAGGGGGGGCGCTACGAGCAGTACTTC
CASSPGQGGRYEQYF
>-|TRBJ2-1|TRBD2|TRBV5-3
TGTGCCAGAGCGGGGGGGCCGCGAAATGAGCAGTTCTTC
CARAGGPRNEQFF